A single sample is the source of the 30 T cell receptor beta chains below, sequenced in a study of CD8 T cells in ankylosing spondylitis. These receptors are not linked to any known antigen. Study results and limitations: Characteristic of ankylosing spondylitis blood, it appeared, was a TCR beta motif comprising several highly homologous variants.

TCRdb recomputed calls from the 5' RACE reads with MiXCR, one row per CDR3 protein. The sample has more than 650,000 distinct CDR3 sequences, about 12% seen once. The sample consisted of blood, either unsorted or a sorted T cell fraction (not recorded which). These receptors were taken from a male donor with ankylosing spondylitis.

J is TRBJ1-1 and V is TRBV7-8; D may be TRBD1 (6 bases). The CDR3 is 13 amino acids. The germline V and J ends were trimmed by 6 bases and 8 bases, with 16 bases remaining between them. The germline CDR1 and CDR2 sequences are SGHVS and FQNEAQ. This chain's CDR3 is CASSHRGGWEAFF. The CDR3, as DNA: TGTGCCAGCAGTCATAGGGGGGGATGGGAAGCTTTCTTT.

About this clonotype: Possible read error: a much larger clone is one base away. This chain connects TRBV20-1 to TRBJ1-1; TRBD1 is a possible D gene (5 bases). The CDR3 is made up of 13 amino acids. Germline CDR1 DFQATT, CDR2 SNEGSKA (reference sequence). With 6 bases removed from V and 5 bases from J, the gap between germline ends came to 16 bases. CDR3 coding DNA: TGCAGTGCCATACGGGGCTTAGGTACTGAAGCTTTCTTT. This codes for CSAIRGLGTEAFF.

V usage is TRBV4-3 and J usage is TRBJ2-7, with TRBD1 matching 9 bases. J was trimmed by 5 bases and V by 3 bases; bases with no gene match: 8. The CDR3 spans 15 residues. Germline values: CDR1 LGHNA, CDR2 YSLEER. In DNA form, the CDR3 reads TGCGCCAGCAGCCAGGGCCCCGGGACAGGGAACGAGCAGTACTTC. This translates into CASSQGPGTGNEQYF.

V and J are TRBV6-6 and TRBJ2-1, with D possibly being TRBD1 (5 bases). The CDR3 is 13 amino acids. The V gene's germline CDR1 is MNHNY and CDR2 SVGAGI (reference sequence). Trimming pared 7 bases from V and 5 bases from J, leaving 12 bases between. The chain's CDR3 is CASTGHGDNEQFF. The CDR3, as DNA: TGTGCCAGCACAGGACATGGGGACAATGAGCAGTTCTTC.

This clonotype has only a few counts. The gene calls are TRBV20-1 and TRBJ2-3; D might be TRBD1 or TRBD2, each matching 5 bases. The germline gives CDR1 DFQATT, CDR2 SNEGSKA (reference sequence). This CDR3 region has 14 residues. V lost 6 bases and J 2 bases, leaving 15 bases between the germline ends. CDR3 sequence reads: CSAIPGTNTDTQYF. DNA of the CDR3: TGCAGTGCCATCCCCGGGACCAACACAGATACGCAGTATTTT.

The chain employs TRBV6-5 and TRBJ1-2, with 8 bases aligning to TRBD1. V gave up 2 bases and J gave up 7 bases; unmatched junction bases: 9. The CDR3 consists of 15 residues. The germline CDR1 and CDR2 sequences are MNHEY and SVGAGI. CDR3 sequence: CASSYPTGGISGYTF. CDR3 in DNA: TGTGCCAGCAGTTACCCCACAGGGGGAATAAGTGGCTACACCTTC.

The chain is built from TRBV16 and TRBJ1-1, with D possibly being TRBD1 (5 bases). In germline, CDR1 is KGHSY, CDR2 FQNENV. Trimming removed 0 bases at V and 8 bases at J, with 10 bases between. The CDR3 is 13 residues long. CDR3 residues: CASSQSRQGEAFF. In DNA form, the CDR3 reads TGTGCCAGCAGCCAATCGCGGCAGGGAGAAGCTTTCTTT.

This clonotype was counted a few times. This chain uses TRBV12-3 or TRBV12-4 with TRBJ2-7; D might be TRBD2 (6 bases). CDR3 length equals 15 residues. The V end lost 6 bases, the J end lost 3 bases, and 18 bases lay between the germline ends. The chain's CDR3 is CASRLGGASDYEQYF. As DNA, the CDR3 is TGTGCCAGCAGGTTGGGCGGGGCAAGCGACTACGAGCAGTACTTC.

There are many counts of this clonotype. V usage is TRBV7-2 and J usage is TRBJ2-7; 9 nucleotides agree with TRBD1. With V trimmed by 5 bases and J by 3 bases, 5 bases remained unmatched. Germline V CDR1 and CDR2: SGHTA, FQGNSA. The CDR3 consists of 14 residues. The chain's CDR3 is CASSPRDRDYEQYF. CDR3 in DNA: TGTGCCAGCAGCCCCCGGGACAGGGACTACGAGCAGTACTTC.

The J gene is TRBJ2-1, the V gene TRBV6-2 or TRBV6-3; TRBD2 matches at 15 bases. Germline-derived CDR1 and CDR2 are MNHEY and SVGEGT. This CDR3 has 18 residues. V trimming: 7 bases; J trimming: 2 bases; junction bases outside the gene matches: 9. The DNA for the CDR3 is TGTGCCAGCATCGGGACTAGCGGGAGGACCGTTCCCTACAATGAGCAGTTCTTC. It translates to CASIGTSGRTVPYNEQFF.

The V and J genes are TRBV12-3 or TRBV12-4 and TRBJ2-7; D is unclear. The CDR3 covers 16 residues. Trimming took off 7 bases at V and 2 bases at J, with 21 bases between the two ends. The CDR3 bases are TGTGCCAGCAACCTGGTAGGAGCAGGTGGGACCTACGAGCAGTACTTC. This sequence encodes CASNLVGAGGTYEQYF.

This clonotype was observed a few times. The chain links TRBV9 to TRBJ1-2; no reliable D call. CDR1 and CDR2 (germline): SGDLS, YYNGEE. Trimming stripped 0 bases from V and 2 bases from J, with 8 bases between. CDR3 length: 14 residues. The CDR3 protein is CASSVATANYGYTF. CDR3 sequence (DNA): TGTGCCAGCAGCGTAGCAACGGCGAACTATGGCTACACCTTC. Looking up the rest from reference TRBV9 and TRBJ1-2 gives the full variable domain: DSGVTQTPKHLITATGQRVTLRCSPRSGDLSVYWYQQSLDQGLQFLIQYYNGEERAKGNILERFSAQQFPDLHSELNLSSLELGDSALYFCASSVATANYGYTFGSGTRLTVV.

There are a few counts of this clonotype. The rearrangement links TRBV20-1 to TRBJ1-1, with 7 nucleotides matching TRBD1. The CDR3 contains 14 residues. Trimming took 4 bases from V and 0 from J; bases not matched to a gene: 5. The germline CDR1 and CDR2 sequences are DFQATT and SNEGSKA (reference sequence). CDR3 nucleotide sequence: TGCAGTGCTAATGGGGACAGCATGAACACTGAAGCTTTCTTT. This translates into CSANGDSMNTEAFF.

The chain employs TRBV18 and TRBJ2-7, with a weak D call TRBD1 (6 bases). CDR1 is KGHSH, CDR2 LQKENI, per germline. The CDR3 is made up of 14 amino acids. V lost 0 bases and J 4 bases, leaving 10 bases between the germline ends. This CDR3 reads CASSPPNRAYEQYF. In DNA form, the CDR3 reads TGTGCCAGCTCACCACCAAACAGGGCGTACGAGCAGTACTTC.

This clonotype turned up a few times. CDR3 nucleotide sequence: TGTGCCAGCAGTGTCCACGGGGGGAACACTGAAGCTTTCTTT. Translation: CASSVHGGNTEAFF. V usage is TRBV6-4 and J usage is TRBJ1-1, with D possibly being TRBD1 (5 bases). V was trimmed by 4 bases and J by 1 base, leaving 10 bases between them. Germline CDR1 MRHNA, CDR2 SNTAGT. The length of the CDR3 is 14 residues.

The chain couples TRBV27 to TRBJ1-5; 7 nucleotides agree with TRBD1. The trim removed 6 bases at V and 7 bases at J, leaving 9 bases unmatched. There are 14 residues in the CDR3. Germline CDR1 and CDR2: MNHEY and SMNVEV (reference sequence). CDR3 DNA: TGTGCCAGCAGCCGGTACAGGGGAGACCAGCCCCAGCATTTT. Protein sequence: CASSRYRGDQPQHF.

In this sample, this clonotype turned up a few times. The chain is built from TRBV6-5 and TRBJ2-7; D is unresolved. Germline V gene sequence: CDR1 MNHEY, CDR2 SVGAGI. This CDR3 is 13 amino acids long. V shed 0 bases and J shed 4 bases, with 7 bases lying between them. The CDR3: CASSYSNQYEQYF. CDR3 DNA: TGTGCCAGCAGTTACTCGAATCAGTACGAGCAGTACTTC.

This clonotype came up a few times. The chain employs TRBV28 and TRBJ1-6; 9 positions match TRBD1. V was pared by 6 bases and J by 1 base, with 7 bases of the junction left unmatched. CDR1 and CDR2 (germline): MDHEN, SYDVKM. The CDR3 runs to 17 residues. The DNA for the CDR3 is TGTGCCAGCAGCCCTGGACAGGGGAAGTCCTATAATTCACCCCTCCACTTT. Translation: CASSPGQGKSYNSPLHF.

In the case of this clonotype: This clone may be a read error of a much larger clone one base away. Since the CDR3 does not end with the conserved phenylalanine or tryptophan, this likely comes from a read error. The chain is built from TRBV4-3 and TRBJ2-1; no definite D call. CDR1 LGHNA and CDR2 YSLEER come from the germline V gene. There are 12 residues in the CDR3. V lost 1 base and J lost 7, with 5 bases in between. The CDR3 spells CASSQVRNEQFL. DNA of the CDR3: TGCGCCAGCAGCCAAGTTAGGAATGAGCAGTTCCTC.

This rearrangement joins TRBV19 to TRBJ1-5; D call uncertain. The germline V gene encodes CDR1 LNHDA and CDR2 SQIVND (reference sequence). Trimming cost V 7 bases and J 5 bases, with 15 bases left between them. The CDR3 runs 14 residues. The CDR3 bases are TGTGCCAGTACCCCGAGCTACCGGTATCAGCCCCAGCATTTT. Its protein product is CASTPSYRYQPQHF.

The chain recombines TRBV29-1 with TRBJ2-7, with 7 bases identical to TRBD1. This CDR3 comprises 13 residues. Germline V gene lookup returns CDR1 SQVTM and CDR2 ANQGSEA. V gave up 5 bases and J gave up 2 bases; unmatched junction bases: 6. The DNA for the CDR3 is TGCAGCGTTAGACAGGGTCCCACCTACGAGCAGTACTTC. This sequence encodes CSVRQGPTYEQYF.

This clonotype appeared many times. The chain employs TRBV7-2 and TRBJ2-3; TRBD2 matches 7 bases. The germline V gene has CDR1 SGHTA and CDR2 FQGNSA. CDR3 length: 15 amino acids. With 4 bases clipped from V and 3 bases from J, the junction kept 7 bases outside the gene matches. DNA of the CDR3: TGTGCCAGCAGCTCGATGGGGGGGAGGACAGATACGCAGTATTTT. The encoded protein is CASSSMGGRTDTQYF.

This clonotype was recorded at least ten times. V usage is TRBV12-3 or TRBV12-4 and J usage is TRBJ2-7; D is unclear. The ends were cut back, 3 bases at V and 2 bases at J, with 14 bases in the middle. The CDR3 covers 15 residues. The CDR3: CASSLVGNGAYEQYF. DNA of the CDR3: TGTGCCAGCAGTTTGGTGGGAAACGGAGCCTACGAGCAGTACTTC.

The chain uses TRBV20-1 and TRBJ1-5; D ambiguous. The CDR3 is made up of 15 amino acids. V shed 3 bases and J shed 1 base, with 13 bases lying between them. Germline loops: CDR1 DFQATT, CDR2 SNEGSKA (reference sequence). The CDR3 bases are TGCAGTGCTAGTCTTCCAGGCATCAGCAATCAGCCCCAGCATTTT. This encodes CSASLPGISNQPQHF.

V is TRBV18 and J is TRBJ2-7; D is undetermined. Germline V gene data show CDR1 as KGHSH and CDR2 as LQKENI. This CDR3 contains 14 residues. Trimming shortened V by 2 bases and J by 0 bases, and 8 bases separated the two germline ends. The CDR3 is CASSPASRSYEQYF. The CDR3 DNA is TGTGCCAGCTCACCAGCCTCCCGCTCCTACGAGCAGTACTTC.

This clonotype occurred a few times. The chain recombines TRBV5-1 with TRBJ1-1; 7 bases are shared with TRBD1. The CDR3 extends over 17 amino acids. The V segment lost 4 bases and the J segment 1 base; nucleotides outside the gene matches: 13. Per germline, CDR1 SGHRS and CDR2 YFSETQ. The CDR3 here is CASSHDFLRGENTEAFF. The DNA of the CDR3 is TGCGCCAGCAGCCACGACTTTCTCAGGGGGGAGAACACTGAAGCTTTCTTT. Full variable domain (missing parts from reference TRBV5-1 and TRBJ1-1): KAGVTQTPRYLIKTRGQQVTLSCSPISGHRSVSWYQQTPGQGLQFLFEYFSETQRNKGNFPGRFSGRQFSNSRSEMNVSTLELGDSALYLCASSHDFLRGENTEAFFGQGTRLTVV.

Only a few counts were recorded for this clonotype. This sequence joins TRBV7-2 and TRBJ1-1, with 7 bases matching TRBD1. The trim removed 5 bases at V and 11 bases at J, leaving 8 bases unmatched. The CDR3 has 12 residues. Germline V gene sequence: CDR1 SGHTA, CDR2 FQGNSA. The CDR3 sequence: CASSAATGAAFF. CDR3 sequence (DNA): TGTGCCAGCAGCGCAGCCACAGGGGCCGCTTTCTTT.

This clonotype was counted between two and nine times. The chain is built from TRBV10-3 and TRBJ2-7; D call uncertain. Germline V gene sequence: CDR1 ENHRY, CDR2 SYGVKD. The CDR3 covers 16 residues. Trimming took off 6 bases at V and 0 bases at J, with 18 bases between the two ends. As DNA, the CDR3 is TGTGCCATCAGCGTGGGCCGCTCCCTAAGCTCCTACGAGCAGTACTTC. It yields the protein CAISVGRSLSSYEQYF.

This clonotype came up many times. This rearrangement joins TRBV15 to TRBJ2-7; 7 nucleotides agree with TRBD1. Trimming removed 2 bases from V and 1 base from J; junction bases left unmatched: 11. Germline CDR1 LNHNV, CDR2 YYDKDF (reference sequence). The CDR3 extends over 17 amino acids. The CDR3 here is CATSRPYGTEKSYEQYF. The CDR3, as DNA: TGTGCCACCAGCAGACCCTATGGGACAGAAAAATCCTACGAGCAGTACTTC.

This clonotype has just a few counts. V usage is TRBV7-2 and J usage is TRBJ2-7, with 7 bases aligning to TRBD1. V shed 7 bases and J 1 base; nucleotides not matched to a gene: 7. The CDR3 totals 14 residues. CDR1 is SGHTA and CDR2 is FQGNSA in the germline V gene. The CDR3 DNA sequence: TGTGCCAGCACCCTAGGGACAGTATCCTACGAGCAGTACTTC. Protein sequence: CASTLGTVSYEQYF. The full variable domain, completed using reference TRBV7-2 and TRBJ2-7, is GAGVSQSPSNKVTEKGKDVELRCDPISGHTALYWYRQSLGQGLEFLIYFQGNSAPDKSGLPSDRFSAERTGGSVSTLTIQRTQQEDSAVYLCASTLGTVSYEQYFGPGTRLTVT.